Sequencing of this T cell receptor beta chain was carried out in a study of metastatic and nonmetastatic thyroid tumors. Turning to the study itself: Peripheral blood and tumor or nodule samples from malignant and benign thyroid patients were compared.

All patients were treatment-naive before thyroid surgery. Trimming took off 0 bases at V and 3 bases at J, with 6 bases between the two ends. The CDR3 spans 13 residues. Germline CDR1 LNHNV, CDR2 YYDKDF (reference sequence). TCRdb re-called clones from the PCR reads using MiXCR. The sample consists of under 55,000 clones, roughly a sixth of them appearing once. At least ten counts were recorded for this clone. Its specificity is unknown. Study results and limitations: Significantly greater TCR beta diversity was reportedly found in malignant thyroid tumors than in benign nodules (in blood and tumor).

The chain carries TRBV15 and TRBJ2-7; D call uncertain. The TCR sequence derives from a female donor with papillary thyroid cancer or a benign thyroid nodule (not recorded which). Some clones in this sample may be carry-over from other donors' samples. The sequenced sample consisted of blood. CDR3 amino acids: CATSRDRDYEQYF. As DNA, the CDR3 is TGTGCCACCAGCAGAGATCGTGACTACGAGCAGTACTTC.